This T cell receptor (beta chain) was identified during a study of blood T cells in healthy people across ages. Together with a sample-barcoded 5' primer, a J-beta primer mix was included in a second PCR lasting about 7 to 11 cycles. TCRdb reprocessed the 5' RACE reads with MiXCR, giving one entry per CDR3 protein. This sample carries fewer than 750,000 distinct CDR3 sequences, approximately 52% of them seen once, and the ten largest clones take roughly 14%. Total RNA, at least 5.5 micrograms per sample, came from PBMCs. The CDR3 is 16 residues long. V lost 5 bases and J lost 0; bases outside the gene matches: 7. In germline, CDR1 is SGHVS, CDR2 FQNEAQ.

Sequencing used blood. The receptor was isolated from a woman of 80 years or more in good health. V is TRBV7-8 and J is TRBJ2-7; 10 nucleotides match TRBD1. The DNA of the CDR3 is TGTGCCAGCAGCCCCCATCGACAGGGGGCCTCCTACGAGCAGTACTTC. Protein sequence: CASSPHRQGASYEQYF.